This TCR beta chain was sequenced in a study of cytomegalovirus exposure and HLA in healthy donors. Germline-derived CDR1 and CDR2 are GTSNPN and SVGIG (reference sequence). Trimming cost V 5 bases and J 0 bases, with 10 bases left between them. The CDR3 totals 14 residues. Libraries were prepared by immunoSEQ multiplex PCR; TCRdb keeps only in-frame clonotypes and omits some of them. The table has some 120,000 clones, around 95% seen once. This receptor was taken from a man in his late teens or twenties in good health and CMV-seronegative. The V and J genes are TRBV30 and TRBJ1-4; D is undetermined. The sequencing sample was made of PBMCs. The CDR3 sequence is CAWADGATNEKLFF. The DNA of the CDR3 is TGTGCCTGGGCAGACGGGGCAACTAATGAAAAACTGTTTTTT.